These T cell receptor beta chains were read from a single sample in a study of T cell repertoires in cytomegalovirus infection. TCRdb independently ran MiXCR on the reads; one entry per CDR3 protein. The data contain some 46,000 distinct CDR3 sequences, about 19% of them singletons. Antigens of these TCRs are unknown. This specimen consisted of CD8+ T cells from cultured PBMCs, obtained from culture after CMV antigen stimulation. These receptors came from a human donor in good health (CMV status not recorded). Some clones in this sample may be carry-over from other donors' samples. The conserved cysteine and the conserved F or W are not part of the CDR3 here.

>TRBV7-9|TRBJ2-3
ASSLGRGGTDTQY
>TRBV6-2/TRBV6-3|TRBJ2-4
ASSYSGRGGKNIQY
>TRBV9|TRBJ1-2
ASSPHGPNYGYT
>TRBV20-1|TRBJ1-1
SARAGTRNTEAF
>TRBV5-5|TRBJ2-1
ASSLMVNEQF
>TRBV20-1|TRBJ2-1
SARDLASVYNEQF
>TRBV20-1|TRBJ1-1
SAVNRGMATEAF
>TRBV12-3/TRBV12-4|TRBJ1-3
ASNRGGGSGNTIY
>TRBV5-1|TRBJ2-7
ASSLAPLSGELSYEQY
>TRBV11-2|TRBJ2-7
ASSLEGTFYYEQY
>TRBV4-3|TRBJ1-1
ASSQDRTVNTEAF
>TRBV19|TRBJ2-5
ASSKPGETQY
>TRBV6-5|TRBJ1-1
ASSYSTGLNTEAF
>TRBV5-6|TRBJ1-5
ASSLYWTGEHQPQH
>TRBV5-5|TRBJ2-1
ASSSYGEQF